The 2 T cell receptor beta chains below were found in one sample sequenced in a study of blood T cell repertoires in COVID-19. Assay used: immunoSEQ multiplex PCR; TCRdb lists only in-frame clones, some missing. The sample records hundreds of thousands of clones, approximately 83% being singletons. The sample was peripheral blood. The receptors were sampled from a man older than 75 with acute or convalescent COVID-19.

The genes are TRBV6-5 and TRBJ1-6; TRBD1 is a possible D gene (5 bases). Trimming shortened V by 6 bases and J by 6 bases, and 12 bases separated the two germline ends. The CDR3 is made up of 14 amino acids. Germline V gene lookup returns CDR1 MNHEY and CDR2 SVGAGI. This CDR3 reads CASSYGDFNSPLHF. For the CDR3, the DNA is TGTGCCAGCAGCTACGGGGACTTTAATTCACCCCTCCACTTT.

This clone was counted once. This rearrangement joins TRBV18 to TRBJ2-5, with D maybe TRBD2 (6 bases). CDR1 is KGHSH, CDR2 LQKENI, per germline. V dropped 0 bases and J dropped 5 bases, with 13 bases sitting between them. The CDR3 spans 15 residues. CDR3: CASSPPSPRGETQYF. DNA for the CDR3: TGTGCCAGCTCACCACCGAGTCCCCGGGGGGAGACCCAGTACTTC. The whole variable domain, filled in from reference TRBV18 and TRBJ2-5, reads NAGVMQNPRHLVRRRGQEARLRCSPMKGHSHVYWYRQLPEEGLKFMVYLQKENIIDESGMPKERFSAEFPKEGPSILRIQQVVRGDSAAYFCASSPPSPRGETQYFGPGTRLLVL.